Reported below is one TCR beta chain. Its antigen remains unknown. The sample comes from a study of cytomegalovirus exposure and HLA in healthy donors. The study's findings and limits: Most of the CMV-associated TCR beta chains (in a later analysis) appeared to be HLA-restricted. In an earlier analysis, most TCR beta V segments were productive about 87% or about 30% of the time.

Use of 60 Vbeta and 13 Jbeta primers characterized the PCR. Authors' methods: Later reanalysis found around 84 million unique TCR beta chains, some 10 million of them shared. Generated by immunoSEQ multiplex PCR, the TCRdb table keeps only in-frame clones and is missing some. V and J calls plus clone size are reproduced from that table; the DNA served to infer D and trimming. The data contain about 190,000 clones, around 84% of them singletons. The sequenced sample was PBMCs. This clonotype was sampled from a man aged 40-50 years in good health and CMV-seropositive.

The CDR3 protein is CASGFIRDRGVTEAFF. The DNA of the CDR3 is TGTGCTAGTGGTTTCATACGGGACAGGGGTGTCACTGAAGCTTTCTTT. The J gene is TRBJ1-1, the V gene TRBV12-5; 10 bases align to TRBD1. Germline V gene sequence: CDR1 LGHNT, CDR2 FRNRAP. CDR3 length: 16 amino acids. With 3 bases clipped from V and 4 bases from J, the junction kept 8 bases outside the gene matches.